These 31 T cell receptor beta chains were all obtained from the same sample, sequenced in a study of blood T cell repertoires in COVID-19. Here immunoSEQ multiplex PCR was the method, and the copy in TCRdb shows in-frame clones only, minus some. The sample contains more than 200,000 clones, more than 85% of which appear only once. Material: peripheral blood. The receptors come from a woman aged 50 to 65 with COVID-19, enrolled during active disease.

On this clone itself: The sample carries other DNA sequences with the same CDR3. This sequence joins TRBV9 and TRBJ1-2; TRBD1 aligns across 12 bases. CDR1 SGDLS and CDR2 YYNGEE come from the germline V gene. The J segment lost 8 bases and the V segment lost 0 bases, leaving 11 bases of the junction unmatched. The CDR3 contains 17 residues. This CDR3 is CASSVDGTGGALGGYTF. The DNA for the CDR3 is TGTGCCAGCAGCGTAGATGGGACAGGGGGCGCTTTGGGAGGCTACACCTTC.

This chain links TRBV19 with TRBJ2-1; D may be TRBD2 (6 bases). The CDR3 is 13 amino acids. Germline V gene data show CDR1 as LNHDA and CDR2 as SQIVND (reference sequence). Trimming removed 5 bases from V and 7 bases from J, with 12 bases in between. The CDR3, as DNA: TGTGCCAGTAGTCTCGGGGGATGGAATGAGCAGTTCTTC. This codes for CASSLGGWNEQFF.

The J gene is TRBJ2-5, the V gene TRBV23-1, with D uncertain. TRBV23-1 is an ORF, and what it does is uncertain. This CDR3 region has 20 residues. V lost 2 bases to trimming and J lost 1 base, with 26 bases between them. The CDR3 loop is CASSQVHRRVNDLVQETQYF. CDR3 nucleotides: TGCGCCAGCAGTCAAGTCCACCGCCGGGTAAACGATCTTGTCCAAGAGACCCAGTACTTC.

This clone was counted a single time. The J gene is TRBJ1-2, the V gene TRBV27, with D possibly being TRBD1 (6 bases). The CDR3 totals 13 residues. Germline assignment: CDR1 MNHEY and CDR2 SMNVEV (reference sequence). The V end was cut by 6 bases, the J end by 9 bases, with 17 bases between. The chain's CDR3 is CASSRPTGESYTF. Here the CDR3 DNA reads TGTGCCAGCAGCCGCCCGACAGGCGAAAGCTACACCTTC.

The gene calls are TRBV5-5 and TRBJ1-2; TRBD1 is a possible D gene (5 bases). CDR3 size: 17 residues. Trimming removed 0 bases at V and 5 bases at J, with 20 bases between. From germline, CDR1 is SGHKS and CDR2 YYEKEE (reference sequence). This chain's CDR3 is CASSLDAVRVTSYGYTF. CDR3 DNA: TGTGCCAGCAGCTTGGACGCCGTCAGGGTAACGTCGTATGGCTACACCTTC.

V gene TRBV3-1 (or the pseudogene TRBV3-2) combines with J gene TRBJ1-1; D may be TRBD1 (6 bases). Trimming took 3 bases from V and 1 from J, leaving 9 bases between them. CDR1 LGHDT and CDR2 YNNKEL come from the germline V gene (reference sequence). CDR3 length equals 14 residues. The DNA of the CDR3 is TGTGCCAGCAGCCACAGGGGATCGAACACTGAAGCTTTCTTT. It is translated as CASSHRGSNTEAFF.

This clone was seen a single time. V gene TRBV7-2 combines with J gene TRBJ2-5, with D tentatively TRBD1 (6 bases). Germline CDR1 is SGHTA and CDR2 is FQGNSA. This CDR3 has 14 residues. V gave up 2 bases and J gave up 5 bases, with 12 bases separating them. CDR3 sequence reads: CASSLYRVEETQYF. CDR3 in DNA: TGTGCCAGCAGCTTATACAGGGTTGAGGAGACCCAGTACTTC.

The chain links TRBV28 to TRBJ2-5; 9 bases align to TRBD2. The CDR3 is 17 residues long. V lost 5 bases to trimming and J lost 5 bases; unmatched junction nucleotides: 15. Germline V gives CDR1 MDHEN, CDR2 SYDVKM. CDR3 amino acids: CASSTPFGGGARETQYF. The CDR3 DNA reads TGTGCCAGCAGTACCCCGTTTGGCGGGGGGGCCCGCGAGACCCAGTACTTC.

The rearrangement joins TRBV5-6 to TRBJ1-2; 7 nucleotides line up with TRBD1. Germline CDR1 SGHDT, CDR2 YYEEEE. This CDR3 region has 15 residues. Unmatched junction bases numbered 6, after V lost 2 bases and J lost 2 bases. DNA of the CDR3: TGTGCCAGCAGCTTTAAGGGGGCGCGGAACTATGGCTACACCTTC. Its protein is CASSFKGARNYGYTF.

V is TRBV27 and J is TRBJ2-7; the match to TRBD1 covers 9 bases. Germline V CDR1 and CDR2: MNHEY, SMNVEV (reference sequence). The V and J ends lost 6 bases and 2 bases, in that order; junction bases with no gene match: 8. This CDR3 has 15 amino acids. CDR3 in amino acids: CASRRTGQGTYEQYF. The CDR3 coding sequence is TGTGCCAGCAGACGTACGGGACAGGGTACCTACGAGCAGTACTTC.

The rearrangement links TRBV24-1 to TRBJ2-7, with 8 bases that match TRBD2. The V gene's germline CDR1 is KGHDR and CDR2 SFDVKD. Trimming at V came to 3 bases and at J to 9 bases, leaving 9 bases not matched to a gene. The CDR3 is 14 amino acids. CDR3 residues: CATSDRISGDRQYF. The CDR3 region has the DNA TGTGCCACCAGTGATCGGATTAGCGGGGATCGGCAGTACTTC.

The chain is built from TRBV6-2 or TRBV6-3 and TRBJ2-3; 11 positions match TRBD2. The trim removed 6 bases at V and 0 bases at J, leaving 8 bases unmatched. CDR1 and CDR2 (germline): MNHEY, SVGEGT. The CDR3 consists of 17 residues. CDR3 amino acids: CASSTTSGGLSTDTQYF. Here the CDR3 DNA reads TGTGCCAGCAGCACAACTAGCGGGGGTCTGAGCACAGATACGCAGTATTTT.

The chain carries TRBV27 and TRBJ1-2, with 11 bases fitting TRBD1. This CDR3 has 13 residues. Trimming cost V 8 bases and J 8 bases; bases outside gene matches: 7. The germline V gene has CDR1 MNHEY and CDR2 SMNVEV (reference sequence). This CDR3 reads CASGGQGAWGYTF. The CDR3 coding sequence is TGTGCCAGCGGTGGACAGGGGGCGTGGGGCTACACCTTC.

The CDR3 loop is CASSLNGAEQFF. DNA of the CDR3: TGCGCCAGCAGCTTGAATGGGGCTGAGCAGTTCTTC. The rearrangement uses TRBV5-1 and TRBJ2-1; weak D call: TRBD1 (5 bases). The germline V and J ends were trimmed by 1 base and 9 bases, with 8 bases remaining between them. Per germline, CDR1 SGHRS and CDR2 YFSETQ. The CDR3 covers 12 residues.

This rearrangement joins TRBV27 to TRBJ2-2, with unresolved D. The length of the CDR3 is 14 residues. The V end lost 0 bases, the J end lost 4 bases, and 6 bases lay between the germline ends. From germline, CDR1 is MNHEY and CDR2 SMNVEV (reference sequence). The CDR3 sequence: CASSLSFGTGELFF. Here the CDR3 DNA reads TGTGCCAGCAGTTTATCGTTCGGCACCGGGGAGCTGTTTTTT.

The chain links TRBV18 to TRBJ2-3; D is unclear. The germline V gene has CDR1 KGHSH and CDR2 LQKENI. The germline V and J ends were trimmed by 3 bases and 3 bases, with 13 bases remaining between them. The CDR3 spans 15 residues. CDR3 sequence: CASSPNSLRTDTQYF. CDR3 coding DNA: TGTGCCAGCTCACCGAACAGTCTACGGACAGATACGCAGTATTTT.

The chain is built from TRBV2 and TRBJ1-5; TRBD1 aligns across 7 bases. V was pared by 6 bases and J by 0 bases, with 8 bases of the junction left unmatched. The CDR3 runs 16 residues. Germline V gene sequence: CDR1 SNHLY, CDR2 FYNNEI. CDR3 sequence (DNA): TGTGCCAGCAGCTCCAGGGGGTGGTATAGCAATCAGCCCCAGCATTTT. Translated, it gives CASSSRGWYSNQPQHF. The full variable domain, its missing parts supplied by reference TRBV2 and TRBJ1-5, is EPEVTQTPSHQVTQMGQEVILRCVPISNHLYFYWYRQILGQKVEFLVSFYNNEISEKSEIFDDQFSVERPDGSNFTLKIRSTKLEDSAMYFCASSSRGWYSNQPQHFGDGTRLSIL.

On this clone: Because the CDR3's place on the DNA is in doubt, the DNA is left out and the CDR3 is given as listed by TCRdb. This chain joins TRBV12-5 and TRBJ1-2. The CDR3 is 13 amino acids long, termini counted. CDR1 and CDR2 from the germline V gene are LGHNT and FRNRAP. CDR3 protein: CASGLVGRGASTF.

J is TRBJ2-5 and V is TRBV24-1, with TRBD1 matching 12 bases. With 12 bases clipped from V and 6 bases from J, the junction kept 10 bases outside the gene matches. The CDR3 is 14 residues long. Germline CDR1 reads KGHDR; CDR2 reads SFDVKD. The CDR3 coding sequence is TGTGCCGTGGGGGGGGACAGGGGGCGGAAGACCCAGTACTTC. Translating gives CAVGGDRGRKTQYF.

The rearrangement links TRBV24-1 to TRBJ1-2, with D perhaps matching TRBD1 (5 bases). V was clipped by 3 bases and J by 2 bases, with 9 bases between them. Germline CDR1 KGHDR, CDR2 SFDVKD. This CDR3 has 14 amino acids. The CDR3: CATSDRTHNYGYTF. For the CDR3, the DNA is TGTGCCACCAGTGATCGGACACACAACTATGGCTACACCTTC.

The chain joins TRBV6-1 to TRBJ1-4, with D possibly matching TRBD1 (5 bases). The V and J ends lost 2 bases and 4 bases respectively, with 14 bases between them. Germline lookup yields CDR1 MNHNS and CDR2 SASEGT. The CDR3 contains 16 residues. CDR3 nucleotide sequence: TGTGCCAGCAGTGAAAGGGGCAGGCCGGGTAATGAAAAACTGTTTTTT. Protein: CASSERGRPGNEKLFF.

The rearrangement uses TRBV19 and TRBJ2-7; 11 bases are a match to TRBD1. The V gene's germline CDR1 is LNHDA and CDR2 SQIVND (reference sequence). J gave up 6 bases and V 6 bases, and 10 bases lay outside the gene matches. This CDR3 region has 15 residues. In DNA, the CDR3 is TGTGCCAGTAGCCCTACCGGACAGGGGGCGGGCGAGCAGTACTTC. Translated, it gives CASSPTGQGAGEQYF.

This chain joins TRBV6-6 and TRBJ2-3; 8 nucleotides match TRBD1. V lost 5 bases and J lost 2; bases outside the gene matches: 6. Germline CDR1 is MNHNY and CDR2 is SVGAGI (reference sequence). The length of the CDR3 is 15 residues. The CDR3 spells CASSLWGQDTDTQYF. For the CDR3, the DNA is TGTGCCAGCAGTCTATGGGGACAGGACACAGATACGCAGTATTTT.

The genes are TRBV19 and TRBJ1-1; the D gene is possibly TRBD1 (6 bases). CDR1 and CDR2 (germline): LNHDA, SQIVND (reference sequence). V was clipped by 7 bases and J by 6 bases, with 24 bases between them. The CDR3 loop spans 16 amino acids. The CDR3 DNA sequence: TGTGCCAGTATACCACAAAGGGGGGGTAAGGAGGCTGAAGCTTTCTTT. Translation gives CASIPQRGGKEAEAFF.

This rearrangement joins TRBV19 to TRBJ1-5; 7 nucleotides agree with TRBD1. Trimming cost V 10 bases and J 3 bases; bases outside gene matches: 9. The germline V gene has CDR1 LNHDA and CDR2 SQIVND (reference sequence). The CDR3 contains 14 residues. The CDR3 loop is CATPTGASNQPQHF. The CDR3 nucleotides are TGTGCCACCCCAACAGGGGCCTCCAATCAGCCCCAGCATTTT.

The V gene is TRBV6-5, the J gene TRBJ1-4; TRBD1 is a possible D gene (6 bases). In germline, CDR1 is MNHEY, CDR2 SVGAGI. The CDR3 loop spans 11 amino acids. The V and J ends lost 6 bases and 14 bases respectively, with 13 bases between them. The CDR3 reads CASRTGPNLFF. CDR3 in DNA: TGTGCCAGCAGGACAGGACCAAATCTGTTTTTT.

This chain links TRBV5-1 with TRBJ1-1; 8 positions match TRBD1. The CDR3 is 14 residues long. Germline V gene lookup returns CDR1 SGHRS and CDR2 YFSETQ. The trim removed 6 bases at V and 1 base at J, leaving 5 bases unmatched. CDR3 coding DNA: TGCGCCAGCATGCCGACAGGGGCGAACACTGAAGCTTTCTTT. It encodes CASMPTGANTEAFF.

Written as DNA, the CDR3 is TGCGCCAGCAGCTTGAGAACGGTTAATTCACCCCTCCACTTT. Its translation is CASSLRTVNSPLHF. The gene calls are TRBV5-1 and TRBJ1-6, with D unclear. Looked up from germline, CDR1 is SGHRS and CDR2 is YFSETQ. This CDR3 spans 14 amino acids. V was cut by 1 base and J by 6 bases, with 8 bases left in between. Full variable domain (rest looked up from reference TRBV5-1 and TRBJ1-6): KAGVTQTPRYLIKTRGQQVTLSCSPISGHRSVSWYQQTPGQGLQFLFEYFSETQRNKGNFPGRFSGRQFSNSRSEMNVSTLELGDSALYLCASSLRTVNSPLHFGNGTRLTVT.

The rearrangement uses TRBV10-2 and TRBJ2-7; D is unresolved. Germline lookup yields CDR1 WSHSY and CDR2 SAAADI. The CDR3 is 12 residues long. Trimming took off 5 bases at V and 4 bases at J, with 9 bases between the two ends. The CDR3 reads CASSPGIYEQYF. CDR3 DNA: TGCGCCAGCAGTCCAGGTATTTACGAGCAGTACTTC.

V and J are TRBV6-5 and TRBJ1-2; D is possibly TRBD1 (5 bases). Germline loops: CDR1 MNHEY, CDR2 SVGAGI. Between the trimmed V and J ends, which lost 10 bases and 8 bases, there was a span of 17 bases. The CDR3 loop spans 12 amino acids. In DNA form, the CDR3 reads TGTGCCACCTCGCAGGGAGGAGTAGGCTACACCTTC. It specifies CATSQGGVGYTF.

The chain links TRBV5-4 to TRBJ2-5; the match to TRBD2 covers 7 bases. With 4 bases clipped from V and 4 bases from J, the junction kept 7 bases outside the gene matches. This CDR3 spans 14 amino acids. Germline V gene lookup returns CDR1 SGHNT and CDR2 YYREEE (reference sequence). CDR3 nucleotide sequence: TGTGCCAGCAGCCCTGGGACTATGGCAGAGACCCAGTACTTC. Protein sequence: CASSPGTMAETQYF.